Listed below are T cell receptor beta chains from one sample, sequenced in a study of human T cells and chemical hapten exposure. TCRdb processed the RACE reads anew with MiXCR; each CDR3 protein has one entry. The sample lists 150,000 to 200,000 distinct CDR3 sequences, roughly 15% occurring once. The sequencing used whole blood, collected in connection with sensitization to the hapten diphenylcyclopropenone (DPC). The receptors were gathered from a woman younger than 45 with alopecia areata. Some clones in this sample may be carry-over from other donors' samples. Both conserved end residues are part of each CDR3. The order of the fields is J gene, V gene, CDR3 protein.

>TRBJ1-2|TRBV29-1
CSVRTLTGDYGYTF
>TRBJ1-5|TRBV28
CASSFIGGANSNQPQHF
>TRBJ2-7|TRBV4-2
CASSQVGREGEQYF
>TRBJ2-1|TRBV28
CASSRWGETYNEQFF
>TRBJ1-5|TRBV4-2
CASSQDDRGPTGNQPQHF
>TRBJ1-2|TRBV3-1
CASSQVDYPGYGYTF
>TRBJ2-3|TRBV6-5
CASSWDIWGTDTQYF
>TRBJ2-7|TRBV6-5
CASSYSNAGANSYEQYF
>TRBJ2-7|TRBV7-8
CASSLVVASAYEQYF
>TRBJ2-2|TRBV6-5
CASRPGTNANTGELFF
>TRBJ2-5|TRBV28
CASRSSVETQYF
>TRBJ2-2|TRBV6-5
CASSPLRGANTGELFF
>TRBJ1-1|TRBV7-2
CASSFWGAGTEAFF
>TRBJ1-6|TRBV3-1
CASTWDSYNSPLHF
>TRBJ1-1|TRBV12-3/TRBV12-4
CASSLAHRNTEAFF
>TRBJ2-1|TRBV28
CASKQGPGYNEQFF
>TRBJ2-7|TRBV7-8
CASSRTAGGGGYYEQYF
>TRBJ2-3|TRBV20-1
CSASGRAATDTQYF